One and the same sample provided the 25 T cell receptor beta chains below, sequenced in a study of shared clonotypes between healthy human individuals. CD8 cells classed as naive were CD45RO-negative and positively selected for CCR7, excluding terminally differentiated effector memory CD45RA+ cells. Here immunoSEQ multiplex PCR was the method, and the copy in TCRdb shows in-frame clones only, minus some. The repertoire has around 600,000 clones, 85% to 95% of them found once; the top ten carry about 0.11%. The sample consisted of naive CD8+ T cells sorted from blood. The receptors stem from a woman younger than 45 in good health.

This chain links TRBV18 with TRBJ1-1; 11 bases map to TRBD1. V dropped 4 bases and J dropped 7; count of bases not matched to a gene: 14. This CDR3 region has 17 residues. CDR1 KGHSH and CDR2 LQKENI come from the germline V gene. This CDR3 reads CASSQGPGWTGGFEAFF. The CDR3 region has the DNA TGTGCCAGCTCACAGGGGCCCGGCTGGACAGGGGGCTTTGAAGCTTTCTTT.

The chain uses TRBV28 and TRBJ2-7; no clear D gene. Deletions cut 6 bases from V and 3 bases from J, with 15 bases between. Germline V gene lookup returns CDR1 MDHEN and CDR2 SYDVKM. The CDR3 covers 14 residues. The CDR3 DNA sequence: TGTGCCAGCAGGCCTCGGGTCACCTACTACGAGCAGTACTTC. Translated, it gives CASRPRVTYYEQYF.

The V gene is TRBV28, the J gene TRBJ1-1; D not resolved. CDR1 is MDHEN and CDR2 is SYDVKM in the germline V gene. Trimming took 1 base from V and 5 from J, leaving 8 bases between them. This CDR3 is 13 amino acids long. CDR3 sequence (DNA): TGTGCCAGCAGTTTATCGAGGTGGACTGAAGCTTTCTTT. Amino acid sequence: CASSLSRWTEAFF.

This chain joins TRBV11-2 and TRBJ1-1; D is undetermined. The length of the CDR3 is 12 residues. The ends were cut back, 11 bases at V and 2 bases at J, with 12 bases in the middle. In germline, CDR1 is SGHAT, CDR2 FQNNGV. CDR3 bases: TGTGCCTCCGTGGTGGGTAACACTGAAGCTTTCTTT. Translating it yields CASVVGNTEAFF.

This sequence joins TRBV19 and TRBJ1-5, with D possibly being TRBD1 (6 bases). This CDR3 spans 15 amino acids. Trimming stripped 1 base from V and 4 bases from J, with 11 bases between. CDR1 LNHDA and CDR2 SQIVND come from the germline V gene (reference sequence). For the CDR3, the DNA is TGTGCCAGTAGTATAGTCGGACAGTTTAATCAGCCCCAGCATTTT. Translation gives CASSIVGQFNQPQHF.

The J gene is TRBJ2-7, the V gene TRBV11-2, with D perhaps assigned TRBD1 or TRBD2 (5 bases each). Per the germline V gene, CDR1 is SGHAT and CDR2 is FQNNGV. CDR3 size: 15 residues. V gave up 0 bases and J gave up 3 bases, with 12 bases separating them. Here the CDR3 reads CASSLEWDVRYEQYF. CDR3 nucleotide sequence: TGTGCCAGCAGCTTAGAATGGGACGTTCGCTACGAGCAGTACTTC.

The chain carries TRBV9 and TRBJ2-7; TRBD1 agrees at 8 bases. The length of the CDR3 is 15 residues. Germline V gene data show CDR1 as SGDLS and CDR2 as YYNGEE. The V segment lost 4 bases and the J segment 0 bases; nucleotides outside the gene matches: 6. The CDR3 reads CASSPGQGSSYEQYF. The DNA for the CDR3 is TGTGCCAGCAGCCCAGGACAGGGTTCCTCCTACGAGCAGTACTTC.

The V gene is TRBV9, the J gene TRBJ2-2, with D possibly TRBD1 on 5 matching bases. Germline values: CDR1 SGDLS, CDR2 YYNGEE. The CDR3 length is 14 residues. The V end was cut by 5 bases, the J end by 3 bases, with 11 bases between. The CDR3 is CASRGRLDTGELFF. The CDR3 coding sequence is TGTGCCAGCAGGGGGCGGCTAGACACCGGGGAGCTGTTTTTT.

This clone appeared a single time. The chain links TRBV4-2 to TRBJ2-7; D may be TRBD2 (6 bases). From germline, CDR1 is LGHNA and CDR2 YNFKEQ. V lost 3 bases and J lost 5, with 8 bases in between. The CDR3 spans 12 residues. Here the CDR3 DNA reads TGTGCCAGCAGCCAGGGGGGACACGAGCAGTACTTC. Translation: CASSQGGHEQYF.

This chain links TRBV5-1 with TRBJ2-7, with D possibly matching TRBD1 (5 bases). In germline, CDR1 is SGHRS, CDR2 YFSETQ. The V and J ends lost 2 bases and 2 bases respectively, with 8 bases between them. The length of the CDR3 is 13 residues. CDR3: CASSFDSTYEQYF. The CDR3 region has the DNA TGCGCCAGCAGCTTCGACAGTACCTACGAGCAGTACTTC. Full variable domain (missing parts from reference TRBV5-1 and TRBJ2-7): KAGVTQTPRYLIKTRGQQVTLSCSPISGHRSVSWYQQTPGQGLQFLFEYFSETQRNKGNFPGRFSGRQFSNSRSEMNVSTLELGDSALYLCASSFDSTYEQYFGPGTRLTVT.

This clone was counted once. The chain recombines TRBV28 with TRBJ1-5; D might be TRBD1 (5 bases). Germline V gives CDR1 MDHEN, CDR2 SYDVKM. The germline V and J ends were trimmed by 4 bases and 3 bases, with 16 bases remaining between them. The CDR3 sequence is 16 residues long. CDR3 nucleotides: TGTGCCAGCAGTTATTCTTGGGGCACGGACAATCAGCCCCAGCATTTT. Residues: CASSYSWGTDNQPQHF.

The chain couples TRBV2 to TRBJ2-1; possibly TRBD2 for D (6 bases). Trimming cost V 10 bases and J 9 bases, with 25 bases left between them. From germline, CDR1 is SNHLY and CDR2 FYNNEI. CDR3 length: 15 residues. The chain's CDR3 is CATRGGVHSLSEQFF. CDR3 DNA sequence: TGTGCCACCCGCGGAGGGGTCCATTCGCTCAGTGAGCAGTTCTTC.

The rearrangement links TRBV6-1 to TRBJ2-7, with 11 positions matching TRBD2. The CDR3 is made up of 16 amino acids. V shed 4 bases and J 3 bases; nucleotides not matched to a gene: 8. CDR1 is MNHNS and CDR2 is SASEGT in the germline V gene. The CDR3: CASSASGLAVYYEQYF. CDR3 in DNA: TGTGCCAGCAGTGCTTCGGGACTAGCGGTCTACTACGAGCAGTACTTC.

This clone was picked up one time. This CDR3 is CASAEGGLAETQYF. DNA of the CDR3: TGTGCCAGCGCCGAGGGGGGACTAGCGGAGACCCAGTACTTC. The chain joins TRBV5-6 to TRBJ2-5; 10 bases line up with TRBD2. V was clipped by 7 bases and J by 5 bases; unmatched bases: 8. The CDR3 contains 14 residues. Per the germline V gene, CDR1 is SGHDT and CDR2 is YYEEEE.

This sequence joins TRBV7-7 and TRBJ2-1; D may be TRBD1 (5 bases). This CDR3 contains 13 residues. The germline V gene has CDR1 SSHAT and CDR2 FNYEAQ (reference sequence). Trimming stripped 0 bases from V and 6 bases from J, with 6 bases between. CDR3 protein: CASSLAGVNEQFF. The CDR3 nucleotides read TGTGCCAGCAGCTTAGCAGGGGTCAATGAGCAGTTCTTC.

The gene calls are TRBV27 and TRBJ2-3, with D hard to call. The CDR3 runs 12 residues. Germline V gives CDR1 MNHEY, CDR2 SMNVEV (reference sequence). Trimming left V 8 bases short and J 3 bases short, with 9 bases between. DNA of the CDR3: TGTGCCAGCGGCCATGGGACAGATACGCAGTATTTT. Translating it yields CASGHGTDTQYF.

This chain joins TRBV10-2 and TRBJ1-2, with 8 bases lining up with TRBD1. V trimming: 10 bases; J trimming: 4 bases; junction bases outside the gene matches: 8. The CDR3 loop spans 13 amino acids. The germline gives CDR1 WSHSY, CDR2 SAAADI. CDR3 sequence: CATTPGTGYGYTF. The CDR3, as DNA: TGCGCCACCACCCCGGGGACAGGCTATGGCTACACCTTC.

This chain links TRBV4-1 with TRBJ1-5; no clear D. Trimming cost V 6 bases and J 7 bases, with 13 bases left between them. There are 13 residues in the CDR3. Germline assignment: CDR1 MGHRA and CDR2 YSYEKL. CDR3 region: CASSLRTEQPQHF. The CDR3, as DNA: TGCGCCAGCAGTCTAAGGACTGAGCAGCCCCAGCATTTT.

V usage is TRBV28 and J usage is TRBJ2-5; D uncertain. Judging by the DNA end, TRBJ2-7 fits better; the J call may be wrong. In germline, CDR1 is MDHEN, CDR2 SYDVKM. CDR3 size: 11 residues. CDR3 amino acids: CASSPFYEQYF. CDR3 coding DNA: TGTGCCAGCAGCCCCTTCTACGAGCAGTACTTC.

The V call is TRBV27, the J call TRBJ2-7; 15 positions match TRBD2. V was clipped by 2 bases and J by 1 base; unmatched bases: 9. CDR3 length equals 19 residues. The V gene's germline CDR1 is MNHEY and CDR2 SMNVEV (reference sequence). CDR3 nucleotides: TGTGCCAGCAGTTTAACCCCCGGGACTAGCGGGAGGAAGTCCTACGAGCAGTACTTC. It yields the protein CASSLTPGTSGRKSYEQYF.

The CDR3 coding sequence is TGTGCCAGCAGTCAGGGACATACCTACGAGCAGTACTTC. Translated: CASSQGHTYEQYF. This rearrangement joins TRBV27 to TRBJ2-5, with D possibly being TRBD1 (6 bases). The J call is in doubt because the DNA end fits TRBJ2-7 better. Germline CDR1 and CDR2: MNHEY and SMNVEV (reference sequence). The CDR3 loop spans 13 amino acids.

This clone was counted a single time. J is TRBJ2-7 and V is TRBV21-1; the listed D gene, TRBD1, was not tested against the DNA. TRBV21-1 is marked as a pseudogene. The CDR3 covers 15 residues. The CDR3 DNA is TGTGCCAGCAGCACCCTGGTGGAACAGTCCTACGAGCAGTACTTC. Amino acids: CASSTLVEQSYEQYF.

The rearrangement joins TRBV28 to TRBJ2-1, with TRBD2 matching 12 bases. CDR1 is MDHEN, CDR2 SYDVKM, per germline. This CDR3 spans 15 amino acids. After removal of 6 bases from V and 8 bases from J, the junction contained 8 bases not matched to a gene. The chain's CDR3 is CASSRLAGAVDEQFF. The CDR3 bases are TGTGCCAGCAGCCGACTAGCGGGAGCGGTAGATGAGCAGTTCTTC. The full variable domain, in which reference TRBV28 and TRBJ2-1 provide the parts outside the CDR3, is DVKVTQSSRYLVKRTGEKVFLECVQDMDHENMFWYRQDPGLGLRLIYFSYDVKMKEKGDIPEGYSVSREKKERFSLILESASTNQTSMYLCASSRLAGAVDEQFFGPGTRLTVL.

V and J are TRBV4-1 and TRBJ2-7, with 8 bases fitting TRBD1. Germline CDR1 is MGHRA and CDR2 is YSYEKL. The length of the CDR3 is 14 residues. V lost 4 bases, J lost 6 bases, and 8 bases stayed unmatched. The CDR3 loop reads CASSLMTGVGEQYF. DNA for the CDR3: TGCGCCAGCAGCCTCATGACAGGGGTAGGCGAGCAGTACTTC.

A single count supports this clone. V gene TRBV28 combines with J gene TRBJ2-1; 8 bases are a match to TRBD2. Germline assignment: CDR1 MDHEN and CDR2 SYDVKM. V lost 11 bases, J lost 3 bases, and 6 bases stayed unmatched. This CDR3 is built from 13 residues. CDR3: CAGGTRRYNEQFF. The CDR3 bases are TGTGCCGGGGGGACTAGGCGCTACAATGAGCAGTTCTTC. Full variable domain (missing parts from reference TRBV28 and TRBJ2-1): DVKVTQSSRYLVKRTGEKVFLECVQDMDHENMFWYRQDPGLGLRLIYFSYDVKMKEKGDIPEGYSVSREKKERFSLILESASTNQTSMYLCAGGTRRYNEQFFGPGTRLTVL.